This TCR beta chain is drawn from a study of CD8 T cells in Susac syndrome. The CDR3 contains 15 residues. CDR1 is MDHEN, CDR2 SYDVKM, per germline. Trimming cost V 3 bases and J 6 bases; bases outside gene matches: 6. CD8+ and CD4+ T cells from blood underwent TCR beta sequencing, which was carried out in a high-throughput format. Stable or active relapsing-remitting multiple sclerosis, untreated and meeting revised McDonald criteria, defined the controls. FACS was used to enrich TEMRA cells, whereas the CD8+ and CD4+ T cells were obtained by negative isolation. Reverse transcription of about 0.45 to 1 ug RNA used random hexamers. The immunoSEQ assay covered 54 Vbeta and 13 Jbeta segments for CDR3. TCRdb reanalysed the immunoSEQ multiplex PCR reads using MiXCR and keeps one entry per CDR3 protein. The data hold around 270,000 distinct CDR3 sequences, with 85% observed a single time.

The specimen sequenced was CD8+ T cells from PBMCs. The chain carries TRBV28 and TRBJ1-5, with 9 bases fitting TRBD1. This TCR derives from a human donor with multiple sclerosis. CDR3 coding DNA: TGTGCCAGCAGTTTCGGACAGGGGCTGGGTCAGCCCCAGCATTTT. Protein product: CASSFGQGLGQPQHF.